This T cell receptor beta chain was found in a study of preoperative IRX-2 immunotherapy in early breast cancer. TCRdb's table, derived via immunoSEQ multiplex PCR, lists solely in-frame clones and lacks some. The table lists tens of thousands of clones, roughly four fifths of them singletons, with about 1.5% in the top ten. Trimming stripped 4 bases from V and 0 bases from J, with 14 bases between. The V gene's germline CDR1 is SGHRS and CDR2 YFSETQ. The CDR3 runs to 16 residues. Stated treatment: preoperative locoregional IRX-2 cytokine immunotherapy. Preoperative locoregional IRX-2 cytokine immunotherapy was tested in the phase Ib source study.

The clonotype comes from a human donor with breast cancer. V is TRBV5-1 and J is TRBJ1-5; tentative D call: TRBD1 (5 bases). The material was lymph node tissue, obtained after IRX-2 immunotherapy. CDR3 DNA: TGCGCCAGCAGCCGACAGACAGCGACTAGCAATCAGCCCCAGCATTTT. Its protein is CASSRQTATSNQPQHF.